The clone carrying this T cell receptor beta chain has just a few counts. A junction end diverges from the germline sequence, so it may reflect a read error. The three twin pairs were reared together, likely meeting the same infections. The sample belongs to a study of identical twins' blood T cells. TCRdb reprocessed the 5' RACE reads with MiXCR, giving one entry per CDR3 protein. The sample consists of around 380,000 distinct CDR3 sequences, over 25% of them appearing once. The CDR3 runs to 13 residues. Germline CDR1 MNHNY, CDR2 SVGAGI (reference sequence). This sequence joins TRBV6-6 and TRBJ2-4; TRBD2 matches at 7 bases. The clonotype was recovered from a woman aged 18-49 years in good health. The sample consisted of PBMCs. Written as DNA, the CDR3 is TGTGCCAGCTACCCCGGCGGGACTAAACCAGTGGACTTC. It translates to CASYPGGTKPVDF.